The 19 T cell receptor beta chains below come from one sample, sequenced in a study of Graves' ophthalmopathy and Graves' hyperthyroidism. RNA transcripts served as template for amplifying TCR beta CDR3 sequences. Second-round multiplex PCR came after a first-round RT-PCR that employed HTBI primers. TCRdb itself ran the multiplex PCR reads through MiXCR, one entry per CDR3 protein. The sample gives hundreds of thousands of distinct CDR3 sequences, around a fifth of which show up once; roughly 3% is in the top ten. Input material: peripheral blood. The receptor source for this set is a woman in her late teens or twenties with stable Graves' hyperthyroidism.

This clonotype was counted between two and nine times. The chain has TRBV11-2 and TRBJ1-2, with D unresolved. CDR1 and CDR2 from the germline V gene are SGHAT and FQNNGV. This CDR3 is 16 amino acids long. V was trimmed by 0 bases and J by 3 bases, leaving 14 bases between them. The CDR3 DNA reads TGTGCCAGCAGCTTAGAGAATCACTGGAGGTACTATGGCTACACCTTC. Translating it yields CASSLENHWRYYGYTF.

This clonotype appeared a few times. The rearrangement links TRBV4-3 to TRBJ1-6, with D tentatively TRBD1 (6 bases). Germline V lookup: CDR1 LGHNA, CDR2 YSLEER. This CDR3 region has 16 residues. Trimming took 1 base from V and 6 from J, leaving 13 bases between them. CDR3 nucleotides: TGCGCCAGCAGCCAAGGTATACAGGGCGGTAATTCACCCCTCCACTTT. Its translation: CASSQGIQGGNSPLHF.

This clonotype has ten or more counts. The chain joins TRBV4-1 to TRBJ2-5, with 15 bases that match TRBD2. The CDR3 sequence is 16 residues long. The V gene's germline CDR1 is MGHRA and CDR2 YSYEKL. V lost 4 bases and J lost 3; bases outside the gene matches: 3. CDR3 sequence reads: CASSRGTSGRKETQYF. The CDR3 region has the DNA TGCGCCAGCAGCCGTGGGACTAGCGGGAGGAAAGAGACCCAGTACTTC.

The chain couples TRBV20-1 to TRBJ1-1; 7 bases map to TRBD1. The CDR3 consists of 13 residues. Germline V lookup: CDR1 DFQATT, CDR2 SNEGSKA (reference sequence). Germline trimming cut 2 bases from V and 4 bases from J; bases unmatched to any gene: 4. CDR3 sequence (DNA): TGCAGTGCTAGACGGGACAGCTCCACTGAAGCTTTCTTT. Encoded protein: CSARRDSSTEAFF.

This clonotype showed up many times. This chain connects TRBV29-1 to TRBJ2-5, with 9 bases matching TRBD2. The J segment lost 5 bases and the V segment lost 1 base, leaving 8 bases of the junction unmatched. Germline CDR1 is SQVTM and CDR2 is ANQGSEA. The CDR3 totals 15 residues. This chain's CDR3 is CSVEGPAGGGETQYF. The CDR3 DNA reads TGCAGCGTTGAAGGTCCAGCGGGAGGCGGGGAGACCCAGTACTTC.

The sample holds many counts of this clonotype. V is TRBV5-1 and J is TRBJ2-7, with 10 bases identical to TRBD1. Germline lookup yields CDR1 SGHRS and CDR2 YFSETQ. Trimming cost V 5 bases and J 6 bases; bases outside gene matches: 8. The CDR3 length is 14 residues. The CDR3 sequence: CASRWDRGSPEQYF. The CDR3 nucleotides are TGCGCCAGCAGGTGGGACAGGGGAAGTCCCGAGCAGTACTTC.

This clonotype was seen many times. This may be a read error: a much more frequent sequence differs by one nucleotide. The CDR3 DNA reads as TGCAGTCCTAGGGGTGAGACCCAGTACTTC. Amino acids: CSPRGETQYF. The chain uses TRBV20-1 and TRBJ2-5; D is perhaps TRBD1 (5 bases). Looked up from germline, CDR1 is DFQATT and CDR2 is SNEGSKA (reference sequence). The CDR3 consists of 10 residues.

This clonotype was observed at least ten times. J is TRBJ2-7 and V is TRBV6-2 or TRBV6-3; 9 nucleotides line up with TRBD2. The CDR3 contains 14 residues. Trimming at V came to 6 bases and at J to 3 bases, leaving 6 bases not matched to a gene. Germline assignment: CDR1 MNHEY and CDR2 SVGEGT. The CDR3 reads CASRGTSSLYEQYF. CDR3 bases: TGTGCCAGCAGAGGGACTAGCTCCCTCTACGAGCAGTACTTC.

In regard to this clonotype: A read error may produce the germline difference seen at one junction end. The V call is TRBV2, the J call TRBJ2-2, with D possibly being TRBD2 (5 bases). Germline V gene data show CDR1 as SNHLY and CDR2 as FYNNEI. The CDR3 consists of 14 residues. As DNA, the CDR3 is TGTGCCAGCGGGCGAGAATCGAACACCGGGGAGTTGTTTTTT. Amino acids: CASGRESNTGELFF.

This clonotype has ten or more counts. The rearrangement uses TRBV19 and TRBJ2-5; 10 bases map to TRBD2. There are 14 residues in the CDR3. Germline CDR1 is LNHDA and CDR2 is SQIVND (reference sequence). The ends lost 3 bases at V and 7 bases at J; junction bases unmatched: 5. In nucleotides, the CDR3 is TGTGCCAGTAGTATGCAGCGGGAGGGGGGGACCCAGTACTTC. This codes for CASSMQREGGTQYF.

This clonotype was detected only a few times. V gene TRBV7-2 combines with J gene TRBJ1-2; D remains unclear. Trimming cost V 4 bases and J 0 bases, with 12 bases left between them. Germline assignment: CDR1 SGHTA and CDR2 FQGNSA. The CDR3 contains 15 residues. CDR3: CASSSPTLANYGYTF. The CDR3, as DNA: TGTGCCAGCAGCTCACCGACGTTAGCTAACTATGGCTACACCTTC. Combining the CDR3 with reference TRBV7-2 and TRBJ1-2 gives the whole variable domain GAGVSQSPSNKVTEKGKDVELRCDPISGHTALYWYRQSLGQGLEFLIYFQGNSAPDKSGLPSDRFSAERTGGSVSTLTIQRTQQEDSAVYLCASSSPTLANYGYTFGSGTRLTVV.

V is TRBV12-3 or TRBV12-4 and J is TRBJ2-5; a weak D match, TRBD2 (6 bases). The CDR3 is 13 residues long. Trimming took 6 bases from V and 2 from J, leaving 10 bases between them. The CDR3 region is CASRGGSQETQYF. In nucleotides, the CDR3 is TGTGCCAGCAGGGGAGGTTCTCAAGAGACCCAGTACTTC.

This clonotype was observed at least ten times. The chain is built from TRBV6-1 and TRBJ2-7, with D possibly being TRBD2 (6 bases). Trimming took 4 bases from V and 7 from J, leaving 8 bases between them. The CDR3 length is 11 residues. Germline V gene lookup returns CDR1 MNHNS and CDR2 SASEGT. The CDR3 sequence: CASSAEGEQYF. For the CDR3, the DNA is TGTGCCAGCAGTGCGGAGGGTGAGCAGTACTTC.

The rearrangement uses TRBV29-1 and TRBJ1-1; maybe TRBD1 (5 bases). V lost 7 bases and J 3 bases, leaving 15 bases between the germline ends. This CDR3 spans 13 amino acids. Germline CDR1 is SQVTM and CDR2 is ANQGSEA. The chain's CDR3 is CSADSPWDTEAFF. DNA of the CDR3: TGCAGCGCAGACAGCCCTTGGGACACTGAAGCTTTCTTT.

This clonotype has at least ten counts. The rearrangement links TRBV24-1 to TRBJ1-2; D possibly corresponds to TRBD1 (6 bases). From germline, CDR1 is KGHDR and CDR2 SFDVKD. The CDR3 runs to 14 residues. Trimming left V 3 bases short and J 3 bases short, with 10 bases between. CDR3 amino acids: CATSDGAGDYGYTF. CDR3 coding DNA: TGTGCCACCAGTGATGGTGCAGGGGACTATGGCTACACCTTC.

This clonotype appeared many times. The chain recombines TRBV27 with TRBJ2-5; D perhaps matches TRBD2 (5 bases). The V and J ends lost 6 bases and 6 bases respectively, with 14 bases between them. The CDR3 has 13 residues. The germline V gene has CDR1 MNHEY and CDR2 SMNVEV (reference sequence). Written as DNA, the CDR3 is TGTGCCAGCAGCCTGACGGTCGGGAAGACCCAGTACTTC. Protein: CASSLTVGKTQYF.

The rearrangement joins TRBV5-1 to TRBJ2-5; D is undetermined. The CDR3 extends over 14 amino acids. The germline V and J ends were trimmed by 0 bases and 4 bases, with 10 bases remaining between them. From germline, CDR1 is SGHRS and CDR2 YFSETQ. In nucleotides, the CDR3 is TGCGCCAGCAGCTTGGGACAATCTGGAGAGACCCAGTACTTC. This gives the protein CASSLGQSGETQYF.

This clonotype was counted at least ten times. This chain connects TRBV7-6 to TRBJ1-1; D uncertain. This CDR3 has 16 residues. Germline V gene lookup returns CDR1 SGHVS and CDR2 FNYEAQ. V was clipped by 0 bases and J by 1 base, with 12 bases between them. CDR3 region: CASSLAQKGPNTEAFF. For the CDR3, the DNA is TGTGCCAGCAGCTTAGCGCAAAAGGGCCCGAACACTGAAGCTTTCTTT.

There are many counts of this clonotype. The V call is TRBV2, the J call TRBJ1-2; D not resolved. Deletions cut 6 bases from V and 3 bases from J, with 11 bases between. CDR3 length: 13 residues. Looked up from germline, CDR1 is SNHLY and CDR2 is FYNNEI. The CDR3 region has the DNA TGTGCCAGCAGCCTCCGCGGGCACTATGGCTACACCTTC. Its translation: CASSLRGHYGYTF.